Listed below are T cell receptor beta chains from one sample, sequenced in a study of cytomegalovirus exposure and HLA in healthy donors. The assay was immunoSEQ multiplex PCR, and TCRdb's table has in-frame clones only and misses some. The table records 95,000 to 100,000 clones, 60% to 85% of them present only once. Input material: PBMCs. These TCRs come from a man aged 60 to 69 in good health and CMV-seropositive. The CDR3 runs from the conserved cysteine through the conserved F or W. The D gene is left open where the match is weak. Clone size appears in some rows only: once, few, many, or a class for an expanded clone.

D gene	V gene	J gene	clone size	CDR3 DNA	CDR3 protein
NA	TRBV18	TRBJ2-7	NA	TGTGCCAGCTCACCAGGACAGAGCTCCTACGAGCAGTACTTC	CASSPGQSSYEQYF
NA	TRBV4-1	TRBJ2-1	NA	TGCGCCAGCAGCCATTCGGAGGGGCCTCGTTTCAATGAGCAGTTCTTC	CASSHSEGPRFNEQFF
TRBD2	TRBV4-1	TRBJ2-5	few	TGCGCCAGCAGCCGCCGATTAGGACTAGCGGGGGGGTTGGAGACCCAGTACTTC	CASSRRLGLAGGLETQYF
TRBD1	TRBV11-2	TRBJ1-5	NA	TGTGCCAGCAGCTTCGGAACAGGGGATCAGCCCCAGCATTTT	CASSFGTGDQPQHF
TRBD1	TRBV30	TRBJ2-5	NA	TGTGCCTGGGGACAGGGGTCCCAAGAGACCCAGTACTTC	CAWGQGSQETQYF
NA	TRBV4-3	TRBJ1-6	few	TGCGCCAGCAGCTGGACAGTCTATAATTCACCCCTCCACTTT	CASSWTVYNSPLHF
NA	TRBV19	TRBJ1-2	NA	TGTGCCAGTAGTATAGGAGGCAGTTACTATGGCTACACCTTC	CASSIGGSYYGYTF
NA	TRBV4-3	TRBJ1-4	few	TGCGCCAGCAGCCAAAAAGCGTTCCCCCCTAATGAAAAACTGTTTTTT	CASSQKAFPPNEKLFF
NA	TRBV29-1	TRBJ2-3	NA	TGCAGCGGCCGGAGGAGGGTTGTCACAGATACGCAGTATTTT	CSGRRRVVTDTQYF
TRBD1	TRBV7-8	TRBJ2-7	once	TGTGCCAGCAGCTTAGCTAGGAGGGCAGGGGGCACCAACGAGCAGTACTTC	CASSLARRAGGTNEQYF
NA	TRBV27	TRBJ2-5	NA	TGTGCCAGCAGTGTCCGACGGGGAGTCCCGCAAGAGACCCAGTACTTC	CASSVRRGVPQETQYF
NA	TRBV19	TRBJ1-4	NA	TGTGCCAGTAGTGAGATCACAACTAATGAAAAACTGTTTTTT	CASSEITTNEKLFF
NA	TRBV14	TRBJ1-4	NA	TGTGCCAGCAGCCAAGATTACGGGATTTGGAGAAAACTGTTTTTT	CASSQDYGIWRKLFF
NA	TRBV5-1	TRBJ1-1	few	TGCGCCAGCAGCTTTACGGGAGCCGTGAACACTGAAGCTTTCTTT	CASSFTGAVNTEAFF
NA	TRBV20-1	TRBJ1-2	NA	TGCAGTGCTAGAGATACAGCCGACTACACCTTC	CSARDTADYTF
TRBD1	TRBV5-6	TRBJ2-2	NA	TGTGCCAGCAGCTCGGTCCGACAGGGATCTGGGGAGCTGTTTTTT	CASSSVRQGSGELFF
NA	TRBV7-9	TRBJ1-2	NA	TGTGCCAGCAGCTTAGCGGGCCACGCCCGCGGGGGCTACACCTTC	CASSLAGHARGGYTF
NA	TRBV5-4	TRBJ2-1	NA	TGTGCCAGCAGCTATACAAACTACTACAATGAGCAGTTCTTC	CASSYTNYYNEQFF
NA	TRBV5-5	TRBJ2-7	NA	TGTGCCAGCAGCTTGGAGACCCACTACGAGCAGTACTTC	CASSLETHYEQYF
NA	TRBV4-2	TRBJ2-1	NA	TGTGCCAGCAGCCAACGGACTGACAATGAGCAGTTCTTC	CASSQRTDNEQFF
NA	TRBV11-2	TRBJ2-7	few	TGTGCCAGCAGCCCGAGGAGACCGGGGAGCTCCTACGAGCAGTACTTC	CASSPRRPGSSYEQYF
TRBD2	TRBV7-2	TRBJ2-1	NA	TGTGCCAGCAGCTTAGGGTCTAGCGGAGCAATTGCTTACAATGAGCAGTTCTTC	CASSLGSSGAIAYNEQFF
TRBD2	TRBV5-1	TRBJ2-3	NA	TGCGCCAGCAGCCTTAGCGGGGGCACAGATACGCAGTATTTT	CASSLSGGTDTQYF
NA	TRBV28	TRBJ2-4	NA	TGTGCCAGCAGTTCCCTTATTACAGGAGGGAACATTCAGTACTTC	CASSSLITGGNIQYF
NA	TRBV15	TRBJ2-1	NA	TGTGCCACCAGCAGAAAGGGGGCCTACAATGAGCAGTTCTTC	CATSRKGAYNEQFF
TRBD1	TRBV5-1	TRBJ2-7	NA	TGCGCCAGCAGCTTGGGGACAGGCTACGAGCAGTACTTC	CASSLGTGYEQYF
NA	TRBV28	TRBJ1-5	NA	TGTGCCAGCAGTTTGGTATTGGGGGCCGTGGCCAATCAGCCCCAGCATTTT	CASSLVLGAVANQPQHF
NA	TRBV15	TRBJ1-6	NA	TGTGCCACTAGCCCTTCTAATTCACCCCTCCACTTT	CATSPSNSPLHF
NA	TRBV7-3	TRBJ2-6	once	TGTGCCAGCAGCTTAAGGGGGGGGCAGGCTGGGGCCAACGTCCTGACTTTC	CASSLRGGQAGANVLTF
TRBD2	TRBV9	TRBJ2-5	NA	TGTGCCAGCAGCGGGACTAGTCAAGGGGCCCAGTACTTC	CASSGTSQGAQYF
TRBD1	TRBV2	TRBJ2-7	few	TGTGCCAGCAGTGAAGCGCCGGGACAGGCGCGTGGAGAGCAGTACTTC	CASSEAPGQARGEQYF
TRBD1	TRBV5-6	TRBJ1-3	NA	TGTGCCAGCAGCTTAGGACAGGTCCTTTCTGGAAACACCATATATTTT	CASSLGQVLSGNTIYF
NA	TRBV5-1	TRBJ1-1	few	TGCGCCAGCACCCTCGACTTAGGGAACACTGAAGCTTTCTTT	CASTLDLGNTEAFF
NA	TRBV11-1	TRBJ2-2	NA	TGTGCCAGCAGCCTATTACAGGGTACCGGGGAGCTGTTTTTT	CASSLLQGTGELFF
NA	TRBV2	TRBJ2-5	NA	TGTGCCAGCAGTGAAAGGCGGATCCAAGAGACCCAGTACTTC	CASSERRIQETQYF
NA	TRBV30	TRBJ2-7	NA	TGTGCCTGGAGCCCGACACGAAACTACGAGCAGTACTTC	CAWSPTRNYEQYF
NA	TRBV7-9	TRBJ2-7	once	TGTGCCAGCAGCTCCGAAAGATACGAGCAGTACTTC	CASSSERYEQYF
NA	TRBV6-1	TRBJ1-5	NA	TGTGCCAGCGTTTGGAGAGAAGGCAATCAGCCCCAGCATTTT	CASVWREGNQPQHF
NA	TRBV10-3	TRBJ2-5	NA	TGTGCCATCAGTGAGTCGTTCAGGGAAGAAGAGCAGTACTTC	CAISESFREEEQYF
TRBD1	TRBV9	TRBJ1-2	NA	TGTGCCAGCAGCGCTCGGGAGGGACAGCCTAACTATGGCTACACCTTC	CASSAREGQPNYGYTF
NA	TRBV11-2	TRBJ2-7	NA	TGTGCCAGCAGGGACCTCCGGAGGTCCTACGAGCAGTACTTC	CASRDLRRSYEQYF
NA	TRBV23-1	TRBJ2-7	once	TGCGCCAGCAGTCATGCCAGGGCGAAATACGAGCAGTACTTC	CASSHARAKYEQYF
NA	TRBV5-1	TRBJ2-3	once	TGCGCCAGCAGCTTGCCGGCGGGGAGCACAGATACGCAGTATTTT	CASSLPAGSTDTQYF
NA	TRBV5-1	TRBJ1-1	few	TGCGCCAGCAGCTCCCAAGGCGGGAACACTGAAGCTTTCTTT	CASSSQGGNTEAFF
NA	TRBV7-3	TRBJ2-3	NA	TGTGCCAGCAGCTCAAGACTAGGGCAAGGGACAGATACGCAGTATTTT	CASSSRLGQGTDTQYF
NA	TRBV5-1	TRBJ1-1	few	TGCGCCAGCAGCACAGGTCTGAACACTGAAGCTTTCTTT	CASSTGLNTEAFF
TRBD2	TRBV6-1	TRBJ2-2	NA	TGTGCCAGCAGTGTGACGGGGGGGATAACCGGGGAGCTGTTTTTT	CASSVTGGITGELFF
TRBD1	TRBV7-9	TRBJ2-2	NA	TGTGCCAGCAGCTTAGACAGGGGATTTCCCACCGGGGAGCTGTTTTTT	CASSLDRGFPTGELFF
TRBD1	TRBV27	TRBJ2-7	NA	TGTGCCAGCAGTTGGACAGGGTCCTACGAGCAGTACTTC	CASSWTGSYEQYF
NA	TRBV6-6	TRBJ2-7	NA	TGTGCCAGCAGTTACTCGACAGCGTCGGGCGAGCAGTACTTC	CASSYSTASGEQYF
NA	TRBV2	TRBJ2-2	NA	TGTGCCAGCAGTGAATCAGGGGCCGGGGAGCTGTTTTTT	CASSESGAGELFF
NA	TRBV29-1	TRBJ2-5	NA	TGCAGCGTTGGTCAGGTGTATGGGACCCAGTACTTC	CSVGQVYGTQYF